The sequence of this T cell receptor (beta chain) was determined in a study of cytomegalovirus exposure and HLA in healthy donors. Study observations and caveats: Presence/absence results assume similar sequencing depth per donor, which may not hold.

A note on this clone: The antigen is not known.

Amplification used 60 Vbeta primers and 13 Jbeta primers. In the source study's methods: Later reanalysis found roughly 80 million unique TCR beta chains, some 10 million of them shared. TCRdb keeps only in-frame clones here, not all; method: immunoSEQ multiplex PCR. Clone size and the V and J calls come from that table; the DNA yielded D and trimming. The data hold about 120,000 clones, with around 76% observed a single time. The clonotype was recovered from a man in his fifties or sixties in good health and CMV-seropositive. Sequenced material: PBMCs.

The CDR3 DNA is TGTGCCACCAGCAGAATAGTCCCCGGGTCCTATGGCTACACCTTC. Residues: CATSRIVPGSYGYTF. The chain uses TRBV15 and TRBJ1-2; no definite D call. Looked up from germline, CDR1 is LNHNV and CDR2 is YYDKDF (reference sequence). Trimming removed 2 bases from V and 4 bases from J, with 14 bases in between. CDR3 size: 15 residues.